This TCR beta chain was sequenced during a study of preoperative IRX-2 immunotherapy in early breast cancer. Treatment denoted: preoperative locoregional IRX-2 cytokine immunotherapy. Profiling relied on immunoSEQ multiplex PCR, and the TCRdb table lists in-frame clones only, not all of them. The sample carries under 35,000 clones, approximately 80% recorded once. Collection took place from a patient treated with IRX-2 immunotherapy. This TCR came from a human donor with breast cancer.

In nucleotides, the CDR3 is TGTGCCAGCAGTGAATTAGAGCTGGAGACCCAGTACTTC. This gives the protein CASSELELETQYF. The V and J genes are TRBV9 and TRBJ2-5; D gene ambiguous. Germline V gene lookup returns CDR1 SGDLS and CDR2 YYNGEE. V was clipped by 5 bases and J by 5 bases, with 13 bases between them. The CDR3 spans 13 residues. Complete variable domain (other parts from reference TRBV9 and TRBJ2-5): DSGVTQTPKHLITATGQRVTLRCSPRSGDLSVYWYQQSLDQGLQFLIQYYNGEERAKGNILERFSAQQFPDLHSELNLSSLELGDSALYFCASSELELETQYFGPGTRLLVL.